The rows below give T cell receptor beta chains drawn from one sample of a study of CD8+CD57+ T cells in acquired aplastic anemia. TCRdb passed the reads through MiXCR, listing each CDR3 protein once. This sample has about 160,000 distinct CDR3 sequences; less than 60% occur once, and the top ten carry roughly 3.5%. What was sequenced was sorted CD4+, CD8+, or CD8+CD57+ T cells (not recorded which) from PBMCs. The source of these receptors is a human donor with aplastic anemia. CDR3s include the opening cysteine and the closing phenylalanine or tryptophan. The order of the fields is clone size, J gene, D gene, V gene, CDR3 protein, CDR3 DNA. The D gene is left open where the match is weak. Size values are once, few and many counts, or a class for expanded clones, and some rows have none.

size: NA; J: TRBJ2-7; D: NA; V: TRBV29-1; CDR3: CSAGRGSEQYF; DNA: TGCAGCGCCGGGCGGGGTAGCGAGCAGTACTTC
size: NA; J: TRBJ1-5; D: NA; V: TRBV18; CDR3: CASSPPASSNQPQHF; DNA: TGTGCCAGCTCACCACCGGCATCGAGCAATCAGCCCCAGCATTTT
size: once; J: TRBJ2-1; D: TRBD1; V: TRBV19; CDR3: CASLGQGSIYNEQFF; DNA: TGTGCCAGCCTCGGACAGGGTTCCATCTACAATGAGCAGTTCTTC
size: NA; J: TRBJ2-7; D: TRBD1; V: TRBV7-9; CDR3: CASSDDWTGAYEQYF; DNA: TGTGCCAGCAGCGACGACTGGACAGGGGCCTACGAGCAGTACTTC
size: few; J: TRBJ2-7; D: TRBD1; V: TRBV10-3; CDR3: CASSPRTTGGAEQYF; DNA: TGTGCCAGCTCACCCCGAACGACAGGGGGCGCCGAGCAGTACTTC
size: NA; J: TRBJ2-7; D: TRBD2; V: TRBV10-3; CDR3: CAISPGLAGTVGQYF; DNA: TGTGCCATCAGTCCGGGACTAGCGGGGACCGTCGGGCAGTACTTC
size: NA; J: TRBJ2-1; D: NA; V: TRBV9; CDR3: CASSVQHLQGDEQFF; DNA: TGTGCCAGCAGCGTCCAACACCTACAGGGCGATGAGCAGTTCTTC
size: once; J: TRBJ1-6; D: TRBD1; V: TRBV5-4; CDR3: CASSSEQGVHSPLHF; DNA: TGTGCCAGCAGCTCGGAACAGGGGGTCCATTCACCCCTCCACTTT
size: many; J: TRBJ2-1; D: NA; V: TRBV5-1; CDR3: CASSLAGQSRYNEQFF; DNA: TGCGCCAGCAGCTTGGCCGGACAGTCCCGCTACAATGAGCAGTTCTTC
size: NA; J: TRBJ1-1; D: TRBD1; V: TRBV19; CDR3: CASSITGVGDTEAFF; DNA: TGTGCCAGTAGTATCACAGGGGTCGGGGACACTGAAGCTTTCTTT
size: many; J: TRBJ1-2; D: TRBD1; V: TRBV20-1; CDR3: CSAAGQGGYGYTF; DNA: TGCAGTGCTGCCGGACAGGGTGGCTATGGCTACACCTTC
size: NA; J: TRBJ2-1; D: TRBD2; V: TRBV2; CDR3: CARRTSGGAYEQFF; DNA: TGTGCCAGAAGGACTAGCGGGGGGGCGTATGAGCAGTTCTTC
size: many; J: TRBJ1-5; D: NA; V: TRBV12-3/TRBV12-4; CDR3: CASSFSGSNQPQHF; DNA: TGTGCCAGCAGTTTTTCCGGTAGCAATCAGCCCCAGCATTTT
size: many; J: TRBJ1-6; D: NA; V: TRBV14; CDR3: CASSQELGPNSPLHF; DNA: TGTGCCAGCAGCCAAGAATTAGGGCCCAATTCACCCCTCCACTTT
size: NA; J: TRBJ2-3; D: TRBD2; V: TRBV7-2; CDR3: CASSPRLAGGFDTQYF; DNA: TGTGCCAGCAGCCCACGACTAGCGGGAGGATTTGATACGCAGTATTTT
size: NA; J: TRBJ1-2; D: TRBD1; V: TRBV19; CDR3: CASSATGDYGYTF; DNA: TGTGCCAGTAGTGCAACAGGGGACTATGGCTACACCTTC
size: NA; J: TRBJ2-1; D: NA; V: TRBV5-4; CDR3: CASSITQSSYNEQFF; DNA: TGTGCCAGCAGCATTACACAGAGCTCCTACAATGAGCAGTTCTTC
size: many; J: TRBJ2-6; D: TRBD1; V: TRBV7-2; CDR3: CASGKSGQGAAGANVLTF; DNA: TGTGCCAGCGGTAAAAGTGGGCAGGGGGCTGCTGGGGCCAACGTCCTGACTTTC